A single sample is the source of the 31 T cell receptor beta chains below, sequenced in a study of PD-1 blockade in classical Hodgkin lymphoma. Time point specified: cycle 4 day 1 (C4D1), after more than five weeks of nivolumab. In every patient, relapse followed autologous stem cell transplantation, while exposure to brentuximab vedotin differed. Profiling relied on immunoSEQ multiplex PCR, and the TCRdb table lists in-frame clones only, not all of them. The data hold about 21,000 clones, with 70% to 80% observed a single time. This sample comprised peripheral blood mononuclear cells (PBMCs), obtained before the fourth cycle of nivolumab. The receptors shown here come from a human donor with classical Hodgkin lymphoma.

The V call is TRBV28, the J call TRBJ2-6, with D possibly TRBD1 on 5 matching bases. The germline CDR1 and CDR2 sequences are MDHEN and SYDVKM. The CDR3 has 12 amino acids. V dropped 6 bases and J dropped 14 bases, with 14 bases sitting between them. The CDR3 DNA is TGTGCCAGCAGCCGTACACAGGCAATCCTGACTTTC. Its protein product is CASSRTQAILTF.

The rearrangement joins TRBV10-3 to TRBJ1-2; D ambiguous. The CDR3 spans 15 residues. Between the trimmed V and J ends, which lost 5 bases and 2 bases, there was a span of 15 bases. Germline V gives CDR1 ENHRY, CDR2 SYGVKD. The CDR3 region has the DNA TGTGCCATCAGTAAGGACGGAAGGATCAACTATGGCTACACCTTC. Translating it yields CAISKDGRINYGYTF.

This chain connects TRBV7-9 to TRBJ2-1; TRBD1 agrees at 9 bases. CDR1 and CDR2 from the germline V gene are SEHNR and FQNEAQ (reference sequence). The CDR3 has 17 residues. J lost 7 bases, V lost 5 bases, and 15 bases had no gene match. The CDR3 sequence: CASSGGRQGDFWNEQFF. In DNA form, the CDR3 reads TGTGCCAGCAGCGGGGGAAGACAGGGGGATTTTTGGAATGAGCAGTTCTTC.

This clone was seen a single time. The chain employs TRBV5-5 and TRBJ1-5; 10 nucleotides agree with TRBD1. This CDR3 has 14 residues. V dropped 4 bases and J dropped 7; count of bases not matched to a gene: 5. Per germline, CDR1 SGHKS and CDR2 YYEKEE (reference sequence). The CDR3: CASSRQGAGQPQHF. Here the CDR3 DNA reads TGTGCCAGCAGCAGACAGGGGGCCGGCCAGCCCCAGCATTTT.

This clone was counted once. The genes are TRBV27 and TRBJ1-2; 9 bases fit TRBD1. J was trimmed by 8 bases and V by 0 bases; bases with no gene match: 10. Germline V gene lookup returns CDR1 MNHEY and CDR2 SMNVEV (reference sequence). The CDR3 spans 16 residues. CDR3 bases: TGTGCCAGCAGTTTATCGAATTGGGACAGGGAGGAGGGCTACACCTTC. Protein product: CASSLSNWDREEGYTF.

V gene TRBV19 combines with J gene TRBJ2-7; possibly TRBD2 for D (6 bases). This CDR3 has 16 amino acids. Germline CDR1 reads LNHDA; CDR2 reads SQIVND (reference sequence). Deletions cut 5 bases from V and 6 bases from J, with 23 bases between. CDR3 sequence (DNA): TGTGCCAGTAGTGCGGGATCTTGGGGTTATGGTCGCGAGCAGTACTTC. This gives the protein CASSAGSWGYGREQYF. Together with reference TRBV19 and TRBJ2-7, the CDR3 gives the full variable domain: DGGITQSPKYLFRKEGQNVTLSCEQNLNHDAMYWYRQDPGQGLRLIYYSQIVNDFQKGDIAEGYSVSREKKESFPLTVTSAQKNPTAFYLCASSAGSWGYGREQYFGPGTRLTVT.

This chain uses TRBV5-5 with TRBJ2-7, with a tentative D call TRBD1 (6 bases). V shed 0 bases and J shed 1 base, with 11 bases lying between them. From germline, CDR1 is SGHKS and CDR2 YYEKEE (reference sequence). CDR3 length equals 15 residues. CDR3 sequence: CASSLEGHSSYEQYF. CDR3 DNA sequence: TGTGCCAGCAGCTTGGAGGGACACTCATCCTACGAGCAGTACTTC. Full variable domain (outside the CDR3, taken from reference TRBV5-5 and TRBJ2-7): DAGVTQSPTHLIKTRGQQVTLRCSPISGHKSVSWYQQVLGQGPQFIFQYYEKEERGRGNFPDRFSARQFPNYSSELNVNALLLGDSALYLCASSLEGHSSYEQYFGPGTRLTVT.

The V gene is TRBV5-4, the J gene TRBJ2-7; tentative D call: TRBD1 (7 bases). This CDR3 region has 15 residues. V was cut by 1 base and J by 4 bases, with 15 bases left in between. Germline assignment: CDR1 SGHNT and CDR2 YYREEE (reference sequence). CDR3 nucleotide sequence: TGTGCCAGCAGCTTGATGACAGGGAGGTCTTACGAGCAGTACTTC. It codes for CASSLMTGRSYEQYF.

The rearrangement joins TRBV11-3 to TRBJ1-5; 11 bases align to TRBD1. The CDR3 sequence is 17 residues long. With V trimmed by 5 bases and J by 4 bases, 10 bases remained unmatched. Germline V lookup: CDR1 SGHNT, CDR2 YENEEA. CDR3 in amino acids: CASSRGDRGIPNQPQHF. The CDR3 nucleotides are TGTGCCAGCAGCAGGGGGGACAGGGGGATCCCTAATCAGCCCCAGCATTTT.

Only one count was recorded for this clone. The gene calls are TRBV4-2 and TRBJ2-5, with 9 bases fitting TRBD2. Unmatched junction bases numbered 14, after V lost 1 base and J lost 5 bases. The CDR3 has 18 residues. Germline lookup yields CDR1 LGHNA and CDR2 YNFKEQ. This CDR3 is CASSQGVGPSGTIETQYF. DNA of the CDR3: TGTGCCAGCAGCCAAGGAGTAGGGCCTAGCGGGACAATCGAGACCCAGTACTTC.

This clone was recorded a few times. The J gene is TRBJ1-1, the V gene TRBV4-1; TRBD1 aligns across 10 bases. V gave up 6 bases and J gave up 1 base; unmatched junction bases: 14. Germline-derived CDR1 and CDR2 are MGHRA and YSYEKL. The CDR3 extends over 18 amino acids. CDR3 DNA sequence: TGCGCCAGCAGAAACCCTGAGACAGGGGGCTATCGGAACACTGAAGCTTTCTTT. Protein: CASRNPETGGYRNTEAFF.

Comments on this clone: Its ends do not fully match the called genes, so a read error is possible. The rearrangement links TRBV6-6 to TRBJ1-5; D may be TRBD1 (5 bases). The V gene's germline CDR1 is MNHNY and CDR2 SVGAGI (reference sequence). This CDR3 is 14 amino acids long. For the CDR3, the DNA is TGTGCCAGCAGTTACTGGCAGGGCAAACAGCCCCAGCATTTT. Translated, it gives CASSYWQGKQPQHF.

V is TRBV9 and J is TRBJ2-1, with 9 bases fitting TRBD2. Germline CDR1 reads SGDLS; CDR2 reads YYNGEE. The CDR3 runs 18 residues. V trimming: 3 bases; J trimming: 1 base; junction bases outside the gene matches: 11. CDR3 residues: CASSEGQSSGISYNEQFF. CDR3 in DNA: TGTGCCAGCAGCGAAGGCCAATCTAGCGGGATTTCCTACAATGAGCAGTTCTTC.

The chain is built from TRBV6-4 and TRBJ2-3; TRBD1 matches at 9 bases. V was clipped by 7 bases and J by 5 bases; unmatched bases: 7. The CDR3 has 14 residues. Per germline, CDR1 MRHNA and CDR2 SNTAGT. CDR3 in amino acids: CASTPGQGRDTQYF. DNA for the CDR3: TGTGCCAGCACCCCGGGACAGGGAAGAGATACGCAGTATTTT.

V and J are TRBV27 and TRBJ2-7, with 7 nucleotides matching TRBD1. The CDR3 is made up of 14 amino acids. Germline lookup yields CDR1 MNHEY and CDR2 SMNVEV (reference sequence). V was clipped by 5 bases and J by 5 bases; unmatched bases: 9. CDR3 protein: CASSARQGSDEQYF. The CDR3 nucleotides are TGTGCCAGCAGTGCGAGACAGGGAAGCGACGAGCAGTACTTC.

There are a few counts of this clone. Additional DNA sequences in this sample encode the identical CDR3. CDR3 DNA: TGTGCCAGCAGTGCCGCTTTAAGTTCCTACGAGCAGTACTTC. Protein sequence: CASSAALSSYEQYF. The rearrangement uses TRBV27 and TRBJ2-7, with D hard to call. The germline gives CDR1 MNHEY, CDR2 SMNVEV (reference sequence). The CDR3 extends over 14 amino acids. V lost 5 bases to trimming and J lost 1 base, with 12 bases between them.

This chain links TRBV5-1 with TRBJ2-3; either TRBD1 or TRBD2 may fit D (6 bases each). Germline V lookup: CDR1 SGHRS, CDR2 YFSETQ. The CDR3 length is 19 residues. V lost 2 bases, J lost 2 bases, and 24 bases lay in between. The chain's CDR3 is CASSFLSTGRRLATDTQYF. The CDR3 bases are TGCGCCAGCAGCTTCCTGTCTACAGGGAGGAGGCTAGCCACAGATACGCAGTATTTT.

The V call is TRBV9, the J call TRBJ2-7; possible D gene TRBD1, 7 bases. Trimming removed 5 bases from V and 2 bases from J, with 17 bases in between. Per the germline V gene, CDR1 is SGDLS and CDR2 is YYNGEE. The CDR3 contains 15 residues. CDR3 amino acids: CASSTEGAGTYEQYF. CDR3 DNA sequence: TGTGCCAGCAGTACCGAGGGGGCGGGGACCTACGAGCAGTACTTC.

V is TRBV6-5 and J is TRBJ2-4; no clear D. The CDR3 contains 13 residues. Germline CDR1 MNHEY, CDR2 SVGAGI. Trimming cost V 4 bases and J 2 bases, with 6 bases left between them. The CDR3 DNA reads as TGTGCCAGCAGTTTATCTCCCAAAAACATTCAGTACTTC. This encodes CASSLSPKNIQYF.

The chain combines TRBV19 with TRBJ1-5, with TRBD1 matching 7 bases. The junction had 8 bases not matched to a gene; V was cut back by 6 bases and J by 0 bases. The germline CDR1 and CDR2 sequences are LNHDA and SQIVND (reference sequence). This CDR3 region has 16 residues. As DNA, the CDR3 is TGTGCCAGTAGCACCGGACAGGACAATAGCAATCAGCCCCAGCATTTT. Its translation: CASSTGQDNSNQPQHF.

The CDR3 bases are TGTGCCAGTAGTATCTTCCGGGACAGTACCTCTTGGGGCTACACCTTC. Translation gives CASSIFRDSTSWGYTF. This rearrangement joins TRBV19 to TRBJ1-2; 7 bases are shared with TRBD1. The CDR3 covers 16 residues. Germline CDR1 is LNHDA and CDR2 is SQIVND (reference sequence). The J segment lost 8 bases and the V segment lost 3 bases, leaving 15 bases of the junction unmatched.

This clone was observed a few times. The CDR3 sequence is CASSYRTSGSHEQYF. The DNA of the CDR3 is TGTGCCAGCAGTTACAGGACTAGCGGGAGCCACGAGCAGTACTTC. The chain recombines TRBV6-5 with TRBJ2-7, with TRBD2 matching 13 bases. V lost 2 bases and J lost 5; bases outside the gene matches: 3. Germline CDR1 MNHEY, CDR2 SVGAGI. The CDR3 has 15 residues.

This clone appeared once. This rearrangement joins TRBV6-5 to TRBJ2-7; D gene unclear. Trimming shortened V by 2 bases and J by 2 bases, and 7 bases separated the two germline ends. The V gene's germline CDR1 is MNHEY and CDR2 SVGAGI. The CDR3 consists of 13 residues. The CDR3 sequence: CASSYGRPYEQYF. The CDR3 DNA reads as TGTGCCAGCAGTTACGGCAGACCCTACGAGCAGTACTTC.

This clone was detected only once. The rearrangement uses TRBV19 and TRBJ2-4; 7 nucleotides agree with TRBD2. This CDR3 has 16 residues. Trimming cost V 4 bases and J 0 bases; bases outside gene matches: 6. Germline CDR1 LNHDA, CDR2 SQIVND (reference sequence). CDR3 bases: TGTGCCAGTAGTACACGGGGGGTCCGAGCCAAAAACATTCAGTACTTC. Protein: CASSTRGVRAKNIQYF. The full variable domain, rest sourced from reference TRBV19 and TRBJ2-4, is DGGITQSPKYLFRKEGQNVTLSCEQNLNHDAMYWYRQDPGQGLRLIYYSQIVNDFQKGDIAEGYSVSREKKESFPLTVTSAQKNPTAFYLCASSTRGVRAKNIQYFGAGTRLSVL.

The chain is built from TRBV5-1 and TRBJ1-1; perhaps TRBD1 as D (5 bases). CDR3 length: 16 amino acids. Germline V gene lookup returns CDR1 SGHRS and CDR2 YFSETQ. Trimming took off 1 base at V and 1 base at J, with 14 bases between the two ends. The CDR3 DNA reads as TGCGCCAGCAGCTTGTCTACAGGCCTTGGGAACACTGAAGCTTTCTTT. Translating it yields CASSLSTGLGNTEAFF.

The chain links TRBV18 to TRBJ2-5; tentatively, D is TRBD2 (6 bases). The CDR3 extends over 15 amino acids. The V gene lost 2 bases and the J gene lost 2 bases, with 12 bases spanning the gap. Germline V gene data show CDR1 as KGHSH and CDR2 as LQKENI. The chain's CDR3 is CASSPYLAYQETQYF. CDR3 coding DNA: TGTGCCAGCTCACCATACCTAGCGTATCAAGAGACCCAGTACTTC. Full variable domain (remainder filled in from reference TRBV18 and TRBJ2-5): NAGVMQNPRHLVRRRGQEARLRCSPMKGHSHVYWYRQLPEEGLKFMVYLQKENIIDESGMPKERFSAEFPKEGPSILRIQQVVRGDSAAYFCASSPYLAYQETQYFGPGTRLLVL.

This chain joins TRBV2 and TRBJ2-7, with D possibly matching TRBD2 (5 bases). V lost 4 bases and J lost 2, with 12 bases in between. Germline V lookup: CDR1 SNHLY, CDR2 FYNNEI. This CDR3 is 14 amino acids long. CDR3 loop: CASSVFAGAYEQYF. The CDR3 nucleotides read TGTGCCAGCAGTGTATTCGCGGGCGCCTACGAGCAGTACTTC.

The sample holds one count of this clone. The V gene is TRBV27, the J gene TRBJ1-2, with D possibly matching TRBD1 (5 bases). Trimming left V 2 bases short and J 2 bases short, with 9 bases between. The CDR3 extends over 14 amino acids. Looked up from germline, CDR1 is MNHEY and CDR2 is SMNVEV (reference sequence). The CDR3 DNA is TGTGCCAGCAGTTTAGGGGCGACGAACTATGGCTACACCTTC. Translated: CASSLGATNYGYTF.

This clone was seen a handful of times. V is TRBV9 and J is TRBJ1-4; TRBD1 matches 8 bases. The length of the CDR3 is 14 residues. Losses at the gene ends were 3 bases for V and 8 bases for J; bases not matched to a gene: 6. Looked up from germline, CDR1 is SGDLS and CDR2 is YYNGEE. The CDR3 loop is CASSETGVGEKLFF. In DNA form, the CDR3 reads TGTGCCAGCAGCGAGACAGGGGTTGGCGAAAAACTGTTTTTT.

The chain recombines TRBV27 with TRBJ1-4; 9 nucleotides line up with TRBD1. This CDR3 has 14 residues. The V gene end was trimmed by 8 bases and the J gene end by 10 bases; junction bases not matched to a gene: 11. The germline gives CDR1 MNHEY, CDR2 SMNVEV (reference sequence). CDR3 coding DNA: TGTGCCAGCGGTGCCGGGACAGGGTTTACAAAACTGTTTTTT. It codes for CASGAGTGFTKLFF.

The chain uses TRBV27 and TRBJ1-1, with D possibly being TRBD1 (5 bases). This CDR3 is built from 15 residues. Germline V CDR1 and CDR2: MNHEY, SMNVEV (reference sequence). Trimming shortened V by 6 bases and J by 1 base, and 15 bases separated the two germline ends. The chain's CDR3 is CASRLRRGKNTEAFF. The DNA for the CDR3 is TGTGCCAGCAGACTGCGACGGGGGAAGAACACTGAAGCTTTCTTT.